The 18 T cell receptor beta chains given below trace back to one sample, sequenced in a study of shared clonotypes between healthy human individuals. The method was immunoSEQ multiplex PCR; TCRdb's version includes in-frame clones alone and lacks a portion of them. The table has a few million clones, more than 85% seen once. The sample was naive CD4+ T cells from PBMCs. Subset in this sample: CD45RA+ positively selected. The receptors were gathered from a man aged 18 to 29 in good health. Some clones in this sample may be carry-over from other donors' samples.

This rearrangement joins TRBV15 to TRBJ2-5; D is uncertain. Germline loops: CDR1 LNHNV, CDR2 YYDKDF (reference sequence). V was shortened by 0 bases and J by 4 bases, with 12 bases between the two germline ends. The CDR3 runs to 15 residues. Here the CDR3 DNA reads TGTGCCACCAGCAGAGATCCAGCAGGCCGAGAGACCCAGTACTTC. Its protein is CATSRDPAGRETQYF. The complete variable domain, with remaining parts taken from reference TRBV15 and TRBJ2-5, reads DAMVIQNPRYQVTQFGKPVTLSCSQTLNHNVMYWYQQKSSQAPKLLFHYYDKDFNNEADTPDNFQSRRPNTSFCFLDIRSPGLGDTAMYLCATSRDPAGRETQYFGPGTRLLVL.

The chain recombines TRBV25-1 with TRBJ2-1, with 9 bases identical to TRBD1. V was clipped by 1 base and J by 8 bases; unmatched bases: 3. This CDR3 spans 14 amino acids. In germline, CDR1 is MGHDK, CDR2 SYGVNS. CDR3 nucleotides: TGTGCCAGCAGTGAATTGGGACAGGGCGATGAGCAGTTCTTC. Protein product: CASSELGQGDEQFF.

V gene TRBV15 combines with J gene TRBJ2-1, with a weak D call TRBD2 (5 bases). Germline V gene data show CDR1 as LNHNV and CDR2 as YYDKDF (reference sequence). V shed 3 bases and J shed 4 bases, with 16 bases lying between them. The CDR3 sequence is 16 residues long. In nucleotides, the CDR3 is TGTGCCACCAGCAGTATAGCGCTAGCAGCATACAATGAGCAGTTCTTC. It is translated as CATSSIALAAYNEQFF. The full variable domain, in which reference TRBV15 and TRBJ2-1 provide the parts outside the CDR3, is DAMVIQNPRYQVTQFGKPVTLSCSQTLNHNVMYWYQQKSSQAPKLLFHYYDKDFNNEADTPDNFQSRRPNTSFCFLDIRSPGLGDTAMYLCATSSIALAAYNEQFFGPGTRLTVL.

Points on this clone: Other DNA sequences of this sample code for an identical CDR3. The chain recombines TRBV7-6 with TRBJ1-1; 8 bases fit TRBD1. CDR1 and CDR2 (germline): SGHVS, FNYEAQ. The trim removed 1 base at V and 4 bases at J, leaving 5 bases unmatched. CDR3 length: 15 residues. CDR3 sequence reads: CASSLVGQGGTEAFF. The CDR3 DNA sequence: TGTGCCAGCAGCTTAGTTGGACAGGGTGGCACTGAAGCTTTCTTT.

The chain combines TRBV28 with TRBJ1-1; 8 positions match TRBD1. This CDR3 is 16 amino acids long. After removal of 1 base from V and 1 base from J, the junction contained 5 bases not matched to a gene. Germline V gene data show CDR1 as MDHEN and CDR2 as SYDVKM. The DNA for the CDR3 is TGTGCCAGCAGTTTATCGGTAGGGACAGGGAACACTGAAGCTTTCTTT. Residues: CASSLSVGTGNTEAFF.

The chain employs TRBV28 and TRBJ2-7; 8 bases line up with TRBD2. This CDR3 has 14 residues. CDR1 and CDR2 from the germline V gene are MDHEN and SYDVKM. The V gene end was trimmed by 4 bases and the J gene end by 5 bases; junction bases not matched to a gene: 7. This chain's CDR3 is CASSSAGTRDEQYF. CDR3 nucleotides: TGTGCCAGCAGTTCAGCCGGGACTAGAGACGAGCAGTACTTC.

This chain links TRBV5-4 with TRBJ2-3; weak D call: TRBD1 (5 bases). Trimming removed 5 bases from V and 0 bases from J, with 13 bases in between. Germline lookup yields CDR1 SGHNT and CDR2 YYREEE (reference sequence). The CDR3 is 15 residues long. The CDR3 nucleotides are TGTGCCAGCAGGGCTGGACACATCAGCACAGATACGCAGTATTTT. Its translation: CASRAGHISTDTQYF.

The chain recombines TRBV5-1 with TRBJ1-2, with a tentative D call TRBD1 (6 bases). The CDR3 sequence is 14 residues long. The germline gives CDR1 SGHRS, CDR2 YFSETQ. The V gene lost 2 bases and the J gene lost 5 bases, with 13 bases spanning the gap. Here the CDR3 DNA reads TGCGCCAGCAGCTTAAGTTTCAGGGGATATGGCTACACCTTC. This sequence encodes CASSLSFRGYGYTF.

The genes are TRBV7-3 and TRBJ2-1; D assignment may be TRBD1 or TRBD2 (5 bases each). The CDR3 is 16 residues long. The germline gives CDR1 SGHTA, CDR2 FQGTGA. Trimming pared 6 bases from V and 5 bases from J, leaving 20 bases between. The CDR3 is CASSRSRGPTNNEQFF. Here the CDR3 DNA reads TGTGCCAGCAGTCGCAGTCGGGGCCCTACTAACAATGAGCAGTTCTTC.

This chain uses TRBV28 with TRBJ1-1; D remains ambiguous. Trimming left V 3 bases short and J 7 bases short, with 6 bases between. CDR3 length: 11 amino acids. Per the germline V gene, CDR1 is MDHEN and CDR2 is SYDVKM. Written as DNA, the CDR3 is TGTGCCAGCAGTTTTTCCCTTGAAGCTTTCTTT. It specifies CASSFSLEAFF. Drawing the rest from reference TRBV28 and TRBJ1-1, the complete variable domain is DVKVTQSSRYLVKRTGEKVFLECVQDMDHENMFWYRQDPGLGLRLIYFSYDVKMKEKGDIPEGYSVSREKKERFSLILESASTNQTSMYLCASSFSLEAFFGQGTRLTVV.

The V and J genes are TRBV7-2 and TRBJ1-4; tentative D call: TRBD1 (6 bases). CDR1 and CDR2 (germline): SGHTA, FQGNSA. V gave up 4 bases and J gave up 0 bases, with 9 bases separating them. The CDR3 covers 15 residues. The CDR3 spells CASSSRQATNEKLFF. In nucleotides, the CDR3 is TGTGCCAGCAGCTCTCGACAGGCAACTAATGAAAAACTGTTTTTT.

The CDR3 DNA sequence: TGTGCCAGCAGCTTAAGACAGACGCGCTACGCCGAGCAGTACTTC. Its translation: CASSLRQTRYAEQYF. The gene calls are TRBV7-8 and TRBJ2-7; the D gene is possibly TRBD1 (5 bases). Trimming left V 2 bases short and J 6 bases short, with 17 bases between. This CDR3 contains 15 residues. The germline gives CDR1 SGHVS, CDR2 FQNEAQ.

In regard to this clone: Other DNA sequences in this sample translate to the same CDR3. V is TRBV7-2 and J is TRBJ1-2; tentative D call: TRBD1 (6 bases). The CDR3 runs 13 residues. Germline-derived CDR1 and CDR2 are SGHTA and FQGNSA. Trimming shortened V by 1 base and J by 4 bases, and 7 bases separated the two germline ends. In nucleotides, the CDR3 is TGTGCCAGCAGCTTAGAGGGGGGCTATGGCTACACCTTC. Translated, it gives CASSLEGGYGYTF.

The chain joins TRBV11-2 to TRBJ2-1, with D hard to call. This CDR3 has 11 amino acids. V was cut by 4 bases and J by 9 bases, with 7 bases left in between. Germline V gene data show CDR1 as SGHAT and CDR2 as FQNNGV. The CDR3 DNA is TGTGCCAGCAGCTCGGGTGGTGAGCAGTTCTTC. Residues: CASSSGGEQFF.

This rearrangement joins TRBV30 to TRBJ2-7; 10 bases line up with TRBD2. Trimming removed 4 bases from V and 3 bases from J; junction bases left unmatched: 9. The CDR3 consists of 15 residues. Per the germline V gene, CDR1 is GTSNPN and CDR2 is SVGIG (reference sequence). CDR3 coding DNA: TGTGCCTGGATTGCCAGCGGGAGGGGTGTCTACGAGCAGTACTTC. It encodes CAWIASGRGVYEQYF.

V and J are TRBV30 and TRBJ2-7; D gene ambiguous. Between the trimmed V and J ends, which lost 1 base and 3 bases, there was a span of 7 bases. Germline CDR1 GTSNPN, CDR2 SVGIG (reference sequence). CDR3 length: 12 residues. The CDR3 region is CAWSALYYEQYF. In nucleotides, the CDR3 is TGTGCCTGGAGTGCCCTCTACTACGAGCAGTACTTC.

The chain recombines TRBV29-1 with TRBJ2-7; no firm D call. Per germline, CDR1 SQVTM and CDR2 ANQGSEA. The CDR3 spans 13 residues. Trimming took 5 bases from V and 2 from J, leaving 13 bases between them. The CDR3 region has the DNA TGCAGCGTTCTACAGAGGTTTACCTACGAGCAGTACTTC. Protein product: CSVLQRFTYEQYF.

The V gene is TRBV5-4, the J gene TRBJ2-5; TRBD2 matches 13 bases. The CDR3 has 16 residues. The V and J ends lost 1 base and 5 bases, in that order; junction bases with no gene match: 5. Germline V lookup: CDR1 SGHNT, CDR2 YYREEE (reference sequence). The chain's CDR3 is CASSLRTSGRGETQYF. CDR3 bases: TGTGCCAGCAGCTTGCGGACTAGCGGGAGAGGTGAGACCCAGTACTTC.